The present entry profiles one T cell receptor (beta chain) with its context. This clonotype was observed a handful of times. Its target antigen remains unknown. Base qualities are not at hand, and no much larger clone is one base apart. Interpreted using the paper, the treatment or condition label stands for: allogeneic hematopoietic cell transplantation with graft depleted of TCRalphabeta T cells and CD19 B cells. Transplant recipients were children who received TCRalphabeta/CD19-depleted allogeneic hematopoietic cell grafts. This record comes from a study of T-cell reconstitution after alpha-beta-depleted transplantation in children (dated by TCRdb to the mid-2010s). Background for the entire study: Using TCR repertoire profiling, the study quantitatively followed how T-cell immune reconstitution unfolded in children after TCRalphabeta/CD19-depleted allogeneic hematopoietic cell transplantation. What the research found in general, with its limitations: The high TCRbeta diversity at day 60 in some patients was ascribed to recipient T cells and intrathymic progenitors that had survived conditioning. Hyperexpanded clone frequencies declined over subsequent months; after one year, T-cell counts and TCRbeta diversity were mostly attributed to newly produced T cells. The apparently early recovery of alphabetaT-cell counts about two months after transplant reportedly depended on only several hundred rapidly expanded clones that came from non-depleted graft cells.

The library relied on PCR. This sample was sequenced with an Illumina HiSeq 2500. TCR library preparation used molecular barcoding, with unique molecular identifiers applied to normalize quantification of the TCRbeta repertoire. TCRdb itself trimmed the public reads at Q25 with fastp, ran MiXCR and retained productive beta chains. Rows with one shared CDR3 protein collapse into an entry with the most common genes and DNA. For this sample the table gives hundreds of thousands of distinct CDR3 sequences, of which roughly 8.1% were detected only once. Together, the top ten hold 35% to 40% of the sample. The CDR3 spans 17 residues, from the cysteine through the phenylalanine. Of all the DNA, just the CDR3 is kept, 51 bases in frame from base 1. Per the germline V gene, SGHVS is the CDR1 and FNYEAQ is the CDR2. V is pruned by 0 bases and J by 2 bases, leaving 6 bases of the junction without a gene match.

The receptor chain draws on TRBV7-6 and TRBJ2-3, and TRBD2 matches 9 of the central bases. Sequencing used PBMCs, mostly from graft donor cells, obtained 360 days after TCRalphabeta/CD19-depleted stem cell transplant. The TCR was taken from a male patient between 2 and 9 years old who had a stem cell transplant for acute myeloid leukemia, so the T cells may come from the graft donor. The DNA sequence reads TGTGCCAGCAGCTTAGCTCAGACTAGCGGCCCCACAGATACGCAGTATTTT. This encodes CASSLAQTSGPTDTQYF. This CDR3, with the reference TRBV7-6 and TRBJ2-3 proteins standing in past its ends, gives the full variable domain GAGVSQSPRYKVTKRGQDVALRCDPISGHVSLYWYRQALGQGPEFLTYFNYEAQQDKSGLPNDRFSAERPEGSISTLTIQRTEQRDSAMYRCASSLAQTSGPTDTQYFGPGTRLTVL.